The 21 T cell receptor beta chains presented below share a single source sample, sequenced in a study of cytomegalovirus exposure and HLA in healthy donors. The PCR used 60 Vbeta and 13 Jbeta primers. The protocol was immunoSEQ multiplex PCR, while the TCRdb copy is restricted to in-frame clones and leaves out a portion. Of about 110,000 clones listed, roughly 73% were seen once; the top ten hold about 0.92%. The sample consisted of PBMCs. Receptors were obtained from a woman aged 30 to 39 in good health and CMV-seronegative.

V and J are TRBV4-3 and TRBJ1-2, with a tentative D call TRBD1 (5 bases). The germline gives CDR1 LGHNA, CDR2 YSLEER. V lost 2 bases and J 4 bases, leaving 11 bases between the germline ends. The CDR3 consists of 14 residues. The CDR3 region has the DNA TGCGCCAGCAGCCAATTAAGTAGGGGCTATGGCTACACCTTC. Its protein is CASSQLSRGYGYTF.

This chain uses TRBV30 with TRBJ1-1; TRBD1 agrees at 9 bases. Trimming removed 4 bases from V and 3 bases from J; junction bases left unmatched: 15. From germline, CDR1 is GTSNPN and CDR2 SVGIG (reference sequence). This CDR3 spans 17 amino acids. DNA for the CDR3: TGTGCCTGGATGGAGATGGACAGGGGATTGATGGACACTGAAGCTTTCTTT. It is translated as CAWMEMDRGLMDTEAFF.

The chain carries TRBV5-8 and TRBJ2-5, with unresolved D. CDR1 is SGHTS, CDR2 YDEGEE, per germline. V was trimmed by 1 base and J by 1 base, leaving 8 bases between them. This CDR3 region has 14 residues. The CDR3 protein is CASSLFQSQETQYF. CDR3 sequence (DNA): TGTGCCAGCAGCTTGTTCCAATCCCAAGAGACCCAGTACTTC.

The chain has TRBV6-4 and TRBJ2-2; TRBD1 matches 8 bases. The V segment lost 2 bases and the J segment 7 bases; nucleotides outside the gene matches: 3. Per germline, CDR1 MRHNA and CDR2 SNTAGT. The CDR3 sequence is 14 residues long. The CDR3 sequence: CASSDGQGGGELFF. CDR3 nucleotide sequence: TGTGCCAGCAGTGACGGACAGGGTGGCGGGGAGCTGTTTTTT.

V is TRBV6-5 and J is TRBJ2-2; the D gene is possibly TRBD2 (5 bases). The V end was cut by 5 bases, the J end by 7 bases, with 17 bases between. The CDR3 runs 15 residues. The germline V gene encodes CDR1 MNHEY and CDR2 SVGAGI. The chain's CDR3 is CASSTTGGVHGELFF. The CDR3 DNA sequence: TGTGCCAGCAGTACCACCGGAGGAGTGCACGGGGAGCTGTTTTTT.

V is TRBV19 and J is TRBJ1-2; weak D call: TRBD1 (6 bases). The V gene lost 6 bases and the J gene lost 0 bases, with 14 bases spanning the gap. Germline CDR1 and CDR2: LNHDA and SQIVND (reference sequence). The CDR3 runs to 15 residues. The DNA for the CDR3 is TGTGCCAGTAGGTCCGAGGGGGTAGCTAACTATGGCTACACCTTC. It encodes CASRSEGVANYGYTF.

This clone has more than one count but fewer than ten. The chain couples TRBV6-1 to TRBJ1-1; D not resolved. Germline CDR1 reads MNHNS; CDR2 reads SASEGT. The CDR3 covers 15 residues. The germline V and J ends were trimmed by 3 bases and 1 base, with 12 bases remaining between them. The CDR3 protein is CASSDLRTSNTEAFF. The CDR3 DNA reads TGTGCCAGCAGTGATTTGCGGACTTCGAACACTGAAGCTTTCTTT.

The chain carries TRBV27 and TRBJ2-7; D perhaps matches TRBD1 (6 bases). From germline, CDR1 is MNHEY and CDR2 SMNVEV (reference sequence). Trimming pared 0 bases from V and 5 bases from J, leaving 11 bases between. This CDR3 has 14 amino acids. CDR3 loop: CASSLSVRDNEQYF. The CDR3 nucleotides are TGTGCCAGCAGTTTATCGGTCAGGGACAACGAGCAGTACTTC.

The rearrangement uses TRBV4-2 and TRBJ1-6; 7 bases fit TRBD1. This CDR3 comprises 14 residues. The V gene end was trimmed by 4 bases and the J gene end by 5 bases; junction bases not matched to a gene: 2. Germline CDR1 is LGHNA and CDR2 is YNFKEQ. The CDR3 DNA sequence: TGTGCCAGCAGCCGGGACAGTAATAATTCACCCCTCCACTTT. This gives the protein CASSRDSNNSPLHF.

V is TRBV18 and J is TRBJ1-2, with D unresolved. V lost 4 bases and J lost 6, with 6 bases in between. The length of the CDR3 is 11 residues. Per germline, CDR1 KGHSH and CDR2 LQKENI. CDR3 coding DNA: TGTGCCAGCTCACAGGGAGATGGCTACACCTTC. Encoded protein: CASSQGDGYTF.

The chain joins TRBV2 to TRBJ2-1, with 7 positions matching TRBD1. The CDR3 totals 15 residues. CDR1 and CDR2 from the germline V gene are SNHLY and FYNNEI. The junction had 5 bases not matched to a gene; V was cut back by 5 bases and J by 1 base. CDR3: CASSTDRASYNEQFF. In nucleotides, the CDR3 is TGTGCCAGCAGTACAGACAGGGCTTCCTACAATGAGCAGTTCTTC. The whole variable domain, remainder taken from reference TRBV2 and TRBJ2-1, is EPEVTQTPSHQVTQMGQEVILRCVPISNHLYFYWYRQILGQKVEFLVSFYNNEISEKSEIFDDQFSVERPDGSNFTLKIRSTKLEDSAMYFCASSTDRASYNEQFFGPGTRLTVL.

The chain has TRBV5-5 and TRBJ2-3; 12 positions match TRBD2. V shed 5 bases and J 6 bases; nucleotides not matched to a gene: 13. CDR3 length: 17 residues. Germline V gene lookup returns CDR1 SGHKS and CDR2 YYEKEE (reference sequence). CDR3 amino acids: CASRRSLPLAGGDTQYF. The DNA for the CDR3 is TGTGCCAGCAGGCGGTCCCTCCCACTAGCGGGGGGTGATACGCAGTATTTT.

The rearrangement joins TRBV5-1 to TRBJ2-1; maybe TRBD2 (5 bases). Trimming left V 0 bases short and J 9 bases short, with 7 bases between. CDR3 length equals 12 residues. Germline CDR1 and CDR2: SGHRS and YFSETQ. The CDR3 DNA follows: TGCGCCAGCAGCTTGGGAAGCGGTGAGCAGTTCTTC. The encoded protein is CASSLGSGEQFF.

The chain has TRBV5-6 and TRBJ2-7; TRBD2 is a possible D gene (6 bases). The CDR3 loop spans 15 amino acids. V was shortened by 2 bases and J by 1 base, with 13 bases between the two germline ends. Germline loops: CDR1 SGHDT, CDR2 YYEEEE. The CDR3 coding sequence is TGTGCCAGCAGCTTCGAGGGGAGGATGTCCTACGAGCAGTACTTC. Protein: CASSFEGRMSYEQYF.

The chain joins TRBV27 to TRBJ2-7, with D tentatively TRBD2 (6 bases). V was clipped by 6 bases and J by 0 bases, with 12 bases between them. Germline-derived CDR1 and CDR2 are MNHEY and SMNVEV (reference sequence). The CDR3 contains 14 residues. The DNA for the CDR3 is TGTGCCAGCAGCCGACTAGGGAGCTCCTACGAGCAGTACTTC. It is translated as CASSRLGSSYEQYF.

J is TRBJ1-1 and V is TRBV20-1; the D gene is possibly TRBD1 (5 bases). Germline V gene data show CDR1 as DFQATT and CDR2 as SNEGSKA (reference sequence). This CDR3 region has 11 residues. V was trimmed by 6 bases and J by 5 bases, leaving 10 bases between them. In nucleotides, the CDR3 is TGCAGTGCCGGGGGGTGGACTGAAGCTTTCTTT. Its translation is CSAGGWTEAFF.

This clone was seen just once. The genes are TRBV2 and TRBJ1-2; D remains unclear. Trimming cost V 2 bases and J 6 bases, with 7 bases left between them. Germline V gene data show CDR1 as SNHLY and CDR2 as FYNNEI. The CDR3 totals 12 residues. The CDR3 protein is CASSEPLNGYTF. The CDR3 DNA reads TGTGCCAGCAGTGAACCCCTAAATGGCTACACCTTC.

V gene TRBV5-1 combines with J gene TRBJ1-1; D remains ambiguous. This CDR3 comprises 14 residues. Germline lookup yields CDR1 SGHRS and CDR2 YFSETQ. With 4 bases removed from V and 7 bases from J, the gap between germline ends came to 17 bases. CDR3 loop: CASSTEGRTNEAFF. The CDR3 bases are TGCGCCAGCAGCACCGAGGGTAGGACCAATGAAGCTTTCTTT.

The chain combines TRBV29-1 with TRBJ2-7, with 12 bases identical to TRBD2. The V gene end was trimmed by 1 base and the J gene end by 6 bases; junction bases not matched to a gene: 4. Germline V gene lookup returns CDR1 SQVTM and CDR2 ANQGSEA. The CDR3 contains 14 residues. CDR3 in DNA: TGCAGCGTTGAAGGACTAGCGGGAGCAAGCGAGCAGTACTTC. Amino acid sequence: CSVEGLAGASEQYF.

The V and J genes are TRBV6-6 and TRBJ1-1; TRBD1 is a possible D gene (6 bases). Between the trimmed V and J ends, which lost 5 bases and 7 bases, there was a span of 14 bases. The CDR3 extends over 13 amino acids. The germline V gene has CDR1 MNHNY and CDR2 SVGAGI (reference sequence). As DNA, the CDR3 is TGTGCCAGCAGTCGTTCCTTGACAGGTGAAGCTTTCTTT. Translated, it gives CASSRSLTGEAFF.

The chain joins TRBV7-2 to TRBJ1-2; no firm D call. Per the germline V gene, CDR1 is SGHTA and CDR2 is FQGNSA. Trimming left V 1 base short and J 7 bases short, with 16 bases between. CDR3 length: 15 residues. The CDR3 DNA sequence: TGTGCCAGCAGCTTAGACAGACCCCCTTCCGGTGGCTACACCTTC. Its protein is CASSLDRPPSGGYTF.